The 12 T cell receptor beta chains given below trace back to one sample, sequenced in a study of shared clonotypes between healthy human individuals. Clones were sequenced by immunoSEQ multiplex PCR, and TCRdb holds only the in-frame ones, with some missing. The sample yields about 2.3 million clones, 80% to 95% seen once. The sequenced sample consisted of naive CD4+ T cells from PBMCs. Sample subset: CD45RA+ positively selected. These receptor sequences come from a man younger than 35 in good health. Some clones in this sample may be carry-over from other donors' samples.

The chain has TRBV6-1 and TRBJ2-4, with a weak D call TRBD1 (5 bases). The CDR3 spans 15 residues. Germline CDR1 and CDR2: MNHNS and SASEGT. Trimming removed 6 bases at V and 4 bases at J, with 16 bases between. CDR3 amino acids: CASSATQAGKNIQYF. The DNA of the CDR3 is TGTGCCAGCAGCGCCACACAGGCAGGAAAAAACATTCAGTACTTC.

V and J are TRBV2 and TRBJ1-5, with D unresolved. Germline V gene lookup returns CDR1 SNHLY and CDR2 FYNNEI. Trimming pared 6 bases from V and 3 bases from J, leaving 12 bases between. CDR3 length: 14 residues. Here the CDR3 DNA reads TGTGCCAGCAGCCCAAACCCGACCAATCAGCCCCAGCATTTT. Translating gives CASSPNPTNQPQHF.

This clone was observed once. This chain links TRBV20-1 with TRBJ1-2; unclear D gene. This CDR3 comprises 11 residues. Between the trimmed V and J ends, which lost 3 bases and 8 bases, there was a span of 10 bases. The germline V gene encodes CDR1 DFQATT and CDR2 SNEGSKA (reference sequence). The CDR3 sequence is CSARRARGYTF. The CDR3 DNA reads as TGCAGTGCTAGGAGGGCCCGGGGCTACACCTTC.

The chain carries TRBV30 and TRBJ2-7, with unresolved D. The CDR3 loop spans 12 amino acids. V lost 4 bases and J 2 bases, leaving 9 bases between the germline ends. Germline assignment: CDR1 GTSNPN and CDR2 SVGIG (reference sequence). CDR3 in amino acids: CAWTGSTYEQYF. The CDR3 coding sequence is TGTGCCTGGACGGGCAGTACCTACGAGCAGTACTTC.

The V gene is TRBV29-1, the J gene TRBJ1-1, with D uncertain. This CDR3 contains 15 residues. V was clipped by 1 base and J by 6 bases, with 18 bases between them. Per the germline V gene, CDR1 is SQVTM and CDR2 is ANQGSEA. CDR3 region: CSVEVGPIRYSEAFF. The CDR3 region has the DNA TGCAGCGTTGAAGTCGGGCCCATTCGATACTCTGAAGCTTTCTTT.

In the case of this clone: Other DNA sequences within the sample encode an identical CDR3. The chain couples TRBV11-2 to TRBJ1-2, with D perhaps TRBD1 (5 bases). The CDR3 has 12 residues. Germline CDR1 SGHAT, CDR2 FQNNGV. Trimming cost V 9 bases and J 1 base, with 9 bases left between them. CDR3 nucleotide sequence: TGTGCCAGTTCGGGGGTTAACTATGGCTACACCTTC. Its translation is CASSGVNYGYTF. Using reference TRBV11-2 and TRBJ1-2 for the parts outside the CDR3, the full variable domain is EAGVAQSPRYKIIEKRQSVAFWCNPISGHATLYWYQQILGQGPKLLIQFQNNGVVDDSQLPKDRFSAERLKGVDSTLKIQPAKLEDSAVYLCASSGVNYGYTFGSGTRLTVV.

V is TRBV4-1 and J is TRBJ2-1; TRBD1 agrees at 11 bases. The CDR3 has 16 amino acids. V lost 0 bases and J lost 6; bases outside the gene matches: 4. Germline-derived CDR1 and CDR2 are MGHRA and YSYEKL. The CDR3 region has the DNA TGCGCCAGCAGCCAAGAAGGGACAGGGGGAGGCAATGAGCAGTTCTTC. Translated: CASSQEGTGGGNEQFF.

V gene TRBV6-6 combines with J gene TRBJ2-1; D is unresolved. Germline V lookup: CDR1 MNHNY, CDR2 SVGAGI (reference sequence). The CDR3 is 14 residues long. V lost 6 bases to trimming and J lost 4 bases, with 13 bases between them. CDR3 sequence (DNA): TGTGCCAGCAGCCCAGGCCAGCTGTACAATGAGCAGTTCTTC. Its protein is CASSPGQLYNEQFF.

This sequence joins TRBV30 and TRBJ1-4, with D perhaps TRBD1 (5 bases). The germline gives CDR1 GTSNPN, CDR2 SVGIG (reference sequence). This CDR3 contains 14 residues. The CDR3 sequence: CALTPGPTNEKLFF. The CDR3 bases are TGTGCTTTGACCCCGGGACCCACTAATGAAAAACTGTTTTTT.

This clone appeared a few times. The chain employs TRBV29-1 and TRBJ1-5, with 7 bases matching TRBD1. The ends lost 6 bases at V and 6 bases at J; junction bases unmatched: 8. From germline, CDR1 is SQVTM and CDR2 ANQGSEA. The CDR3 extends over 13 amino acids. This chain's CDR3 is CSVGDREGQPQHF. The DNA of the CDR3 is TGCAGCGTGGGTGACAGGGAAGGTCAGCCCCAGCATTTT.

This chain uses TRBV5-1 with TRBJ1-5, with a weak D call TRBD1 (6 bases). The CDR3 runs 13 residues. V lost 4 bases to trimming and J lost 5 bases, with 10 bases between them. Germline loops: CDR1 SGHRS, CDR2 YFSETQ. The CDR3 here is CASSPNRDQPQHF. CDR3 in DNA: TGCGCCAGCAGCCCCAACAGGGATCAGCCCCAGCATTTT. Filled out from reference TRBV5-1 and TRBJ1-5, the complete variable domain reads KAGVTQTPRYLIKTRGQQVTLSCSPISGHRSVSWYQQTPGQGLQFLFEYFSETQRNKGNFPGRFSGRQFSNSRSEMNVSTLELGDSALYLCASSPNRDQPQHFGDGTRLSIL.

This chain links TRBV6-4 with TRBJ2-1; the D is unclear. The V and J ends lost 3 bases and 12 bases respectively, with 15 bases between them. Germline CDR1 reads MRHNA; CDR2 reads SNTAGT. The CDR3 length is 13 residues. CDR3 loop: CASSEEEGIGQFF. DNA for the CDR3: TGTGCCAGCAGTGAAGAGGAAGGAATTGGGCAGTTCTTC.